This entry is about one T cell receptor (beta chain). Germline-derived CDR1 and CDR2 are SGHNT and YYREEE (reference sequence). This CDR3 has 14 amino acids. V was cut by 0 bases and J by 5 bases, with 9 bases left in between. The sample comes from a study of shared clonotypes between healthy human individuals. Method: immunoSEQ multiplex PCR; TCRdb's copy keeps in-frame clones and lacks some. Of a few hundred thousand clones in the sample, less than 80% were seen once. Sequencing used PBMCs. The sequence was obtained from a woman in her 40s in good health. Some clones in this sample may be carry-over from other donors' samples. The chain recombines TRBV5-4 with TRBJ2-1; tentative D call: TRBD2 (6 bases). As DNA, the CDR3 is TGTGCCAGCAGCTTGGGGCAGCGGGACAATGAGCAGTTCTTC. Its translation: CASSLGQRDNEQFF.